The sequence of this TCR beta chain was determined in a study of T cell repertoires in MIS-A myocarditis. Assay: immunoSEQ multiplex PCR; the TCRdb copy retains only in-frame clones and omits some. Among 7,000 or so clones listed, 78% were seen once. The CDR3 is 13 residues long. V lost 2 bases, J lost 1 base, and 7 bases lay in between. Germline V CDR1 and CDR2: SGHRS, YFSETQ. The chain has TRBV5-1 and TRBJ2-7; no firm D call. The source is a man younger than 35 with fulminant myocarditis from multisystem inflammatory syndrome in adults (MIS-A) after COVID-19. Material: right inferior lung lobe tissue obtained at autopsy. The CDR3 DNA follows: TGCGCCAGCAGCTTTATTACATCCTACGAGCAGTACTTC. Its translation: CASSFITSYEQYF.